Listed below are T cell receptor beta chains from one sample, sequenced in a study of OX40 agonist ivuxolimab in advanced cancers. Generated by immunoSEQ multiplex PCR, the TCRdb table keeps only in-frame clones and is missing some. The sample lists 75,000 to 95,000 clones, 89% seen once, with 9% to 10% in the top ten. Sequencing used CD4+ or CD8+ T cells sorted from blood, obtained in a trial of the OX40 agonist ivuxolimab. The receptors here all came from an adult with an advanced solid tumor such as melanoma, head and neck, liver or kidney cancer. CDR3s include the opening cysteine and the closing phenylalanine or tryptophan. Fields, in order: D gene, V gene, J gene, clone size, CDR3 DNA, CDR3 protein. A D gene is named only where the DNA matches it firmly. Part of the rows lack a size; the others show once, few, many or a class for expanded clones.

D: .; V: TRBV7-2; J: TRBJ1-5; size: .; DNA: TGTGCCAGCAGCATCCGGGACGGTAATCAGCCCCAGCATTTT; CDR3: CASSIRDGNQPQHF
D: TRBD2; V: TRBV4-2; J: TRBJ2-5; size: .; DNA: TGTGCCAGCAGCCAAGGGAGCGGGAGTGGAGAGACCCAGTACTTC; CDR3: CASSQGSGSGETQYF
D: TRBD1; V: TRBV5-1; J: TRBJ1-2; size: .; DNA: TGCGCCAGCAGCTTACAGGGGGCGATTGGCTACACCTTC; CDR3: CASSLQGAIGYTF
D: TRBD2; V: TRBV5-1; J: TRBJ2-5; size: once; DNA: TGCGCCAGCAGCACCTCGACTAGCGGGGGACAAGAGACCCAGTACTTC; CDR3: CASSTSTSGGQETQYF
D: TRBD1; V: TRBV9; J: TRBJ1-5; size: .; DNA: TGTGCCAGCAGCGTAGAGCCAGGGGGTCAGCCCCAGCATTTT; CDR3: CASSVEPGGQPQHF
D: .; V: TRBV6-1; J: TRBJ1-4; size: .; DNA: TGTGCCAGCGGAAACTTCGACAGAATTAATGAAAAACTGTTTTTT; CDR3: CASGNFDRINEKLFF
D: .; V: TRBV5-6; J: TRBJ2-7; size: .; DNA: TGTGCCAGCAGCTTGGGAGTATACGAGCAGTACTTC; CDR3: CASSLGVYEQYF
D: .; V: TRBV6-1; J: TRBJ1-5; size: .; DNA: TGTGCCAGCAGAGGACACGTTGATCAGCCCCAGCATTTT; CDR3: CASRGHVDQPQHF
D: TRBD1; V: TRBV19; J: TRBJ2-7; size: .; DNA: TGTGCCAGTAGTAAGGGACAGGGAGACGAGCAGTACTTC; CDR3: CASSKGQGDEQYF
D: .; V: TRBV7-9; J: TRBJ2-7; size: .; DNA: TGTGCCAGCAGCTTTTCTGCGGTCTACGAGCAGTACTTC; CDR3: CASSFSAVYEQYF
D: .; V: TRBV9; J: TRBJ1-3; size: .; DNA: TGTGCCAGCAGCGTAGCGACATCTGGAAACACCATATATTTT; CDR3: CASSVATSGNTIYF
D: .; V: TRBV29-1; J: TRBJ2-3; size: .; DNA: TGCAGCGTCCCCAGGGGTGATGGCACAGATACGCAGTATTTT; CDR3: CSVPRGDGTDTQYF
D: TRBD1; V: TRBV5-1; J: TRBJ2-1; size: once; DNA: TGCGCCAGCAGCTTGGGTGCACAGGGGCCCTACAATGAGCAGTTCTTC; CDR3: CASSLGAQGPYNEQFF
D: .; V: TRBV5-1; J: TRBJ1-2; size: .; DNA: TGCGCCAGCAGCTCACAGAACTATGGCTACACCTTC; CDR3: CASSSQNYGYTF
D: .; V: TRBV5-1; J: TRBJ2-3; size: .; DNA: TGCGCCAGCAGCTTACAAGCGACCACAGATACGCAGTATTTT; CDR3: CASSLQATTDTQYF
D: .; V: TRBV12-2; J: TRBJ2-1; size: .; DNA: TGTGCAAGTCGCTTAGAGGGACTAGTTCTCAATGAGCAGTTCTTC; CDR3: CASRLEGLVLNEQFF
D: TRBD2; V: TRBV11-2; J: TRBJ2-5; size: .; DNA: TGTGCCAGCAGCTTAACGGGGGGGAGCGAGACCCAGTACTTC; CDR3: CASSLTGGSETQYF
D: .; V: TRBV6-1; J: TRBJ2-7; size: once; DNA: TGTGCCAGCAGTGAAGTTGGGGCTGAGGAGCAGTACTTC; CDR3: CASSEVGAEEQYF
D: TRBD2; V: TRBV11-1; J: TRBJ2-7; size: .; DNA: TGTGCCAGCAGCCCTCGGGGGGAGGGTCACGAGCAGTACTTC; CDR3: CASSPRGEGHEQYF
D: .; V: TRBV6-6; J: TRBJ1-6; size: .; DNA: TGTGCCAGCACTCGACAAAATAATTCACCCCTCCACTTT; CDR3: CASTRQNNSPLHF
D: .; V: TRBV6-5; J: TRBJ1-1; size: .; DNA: TGTGCCAGCAAAGAGACTGCCATGAACACTGAAGCTTTCTTT; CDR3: CASKETAMNTEAFF
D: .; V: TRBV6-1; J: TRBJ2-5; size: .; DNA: TGTGCCAGCACCAGACTAGTGGGGGAGACCCAGTACTTC; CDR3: CASTRLVGETQYF
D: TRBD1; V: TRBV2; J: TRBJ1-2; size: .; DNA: TGTGCCAGCAGTGCTATAGACAGGGCTAACTATGGCTACACCTTC; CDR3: CASSAIDRANYGYTF
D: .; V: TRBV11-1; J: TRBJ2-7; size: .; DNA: TGTGCCAGCAGCGTGGACAGGAGGGGTATTGAGCAGTACTTC; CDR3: CASSVDRRGIEQYF
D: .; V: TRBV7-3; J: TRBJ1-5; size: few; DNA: TGTGCCAGCAGCCCAGCGGGGGGTCAGCCCCAGCATTTT; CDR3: CASSPAGGQPQHF
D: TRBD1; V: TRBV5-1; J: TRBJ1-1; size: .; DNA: TGCGCCAGCAGCCCTACGGACAGGGCTACGGCTTTCTTT; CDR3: CASSPTDRATAFF
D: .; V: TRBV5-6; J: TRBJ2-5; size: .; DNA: TGTGCCAGCAGCTTGTTACGGACCTCACAAGAGACCCAGTACTTC; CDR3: CASSLLRTSQETQYF
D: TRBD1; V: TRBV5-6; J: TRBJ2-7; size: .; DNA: TGTGCCAGCAGTAAAGGACAGGCTCGCTCCTACGAGCAGTACTTC; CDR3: CASSKGQARSYEQYF
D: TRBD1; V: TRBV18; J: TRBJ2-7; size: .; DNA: TGTGCCAGCTCACCGGTTAGGACAGGGGTCCACGAGCAGTACTTC; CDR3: CASSPVRTGVHEQYF